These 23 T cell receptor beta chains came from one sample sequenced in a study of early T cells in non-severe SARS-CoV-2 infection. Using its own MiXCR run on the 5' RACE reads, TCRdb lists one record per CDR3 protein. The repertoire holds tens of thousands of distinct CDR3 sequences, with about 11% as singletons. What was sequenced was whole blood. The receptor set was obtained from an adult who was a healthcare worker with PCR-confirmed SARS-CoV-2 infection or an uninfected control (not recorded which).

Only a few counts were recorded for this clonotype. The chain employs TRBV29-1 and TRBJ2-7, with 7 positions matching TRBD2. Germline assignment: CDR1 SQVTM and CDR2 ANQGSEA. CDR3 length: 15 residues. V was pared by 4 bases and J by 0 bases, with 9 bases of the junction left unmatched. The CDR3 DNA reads TGCAGCGTTGTAATAGCGGGTGGGAGCTCCTACGAGCAGTACTTC. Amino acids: CSVVIAGGSSYEQYF.

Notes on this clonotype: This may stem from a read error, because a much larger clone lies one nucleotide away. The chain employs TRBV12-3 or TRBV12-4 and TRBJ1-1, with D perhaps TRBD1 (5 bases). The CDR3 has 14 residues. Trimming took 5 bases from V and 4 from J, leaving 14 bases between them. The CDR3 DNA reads TGTGCCAGCAGTCCTGCGGGGCAGGGCACTGAAGCTTTCTTT. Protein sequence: CASSPAGQGTEAFF.

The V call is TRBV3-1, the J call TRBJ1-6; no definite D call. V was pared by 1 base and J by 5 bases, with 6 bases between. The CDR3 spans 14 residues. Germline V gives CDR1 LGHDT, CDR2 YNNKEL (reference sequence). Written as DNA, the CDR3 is TGTGCCAGCAGCCAAGTGGCGGATAATTCACCCCTCCACTTT. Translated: CASSQVADNSPLHF. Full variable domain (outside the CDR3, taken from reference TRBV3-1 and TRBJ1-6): DTAVSQTPKYLVTQMGNDKSIKCEQNLGHDTMYWYKQDSKKFLKIMFSYNNKELIINETVPNRFSPKSPDKAHLNLHINSLELGDSAVYFCASSQVADNSPLHFGNGTRLTVT.

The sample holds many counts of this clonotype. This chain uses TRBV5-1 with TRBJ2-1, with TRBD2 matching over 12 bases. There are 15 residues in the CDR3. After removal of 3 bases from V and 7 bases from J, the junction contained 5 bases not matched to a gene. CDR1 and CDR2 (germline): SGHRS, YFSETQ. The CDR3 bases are TGCGCCAGCAGCTCAGGACTAGCGGGGAAGAATGAGCAGTTCTTC. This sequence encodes CASSSGLAGKNEQFF.

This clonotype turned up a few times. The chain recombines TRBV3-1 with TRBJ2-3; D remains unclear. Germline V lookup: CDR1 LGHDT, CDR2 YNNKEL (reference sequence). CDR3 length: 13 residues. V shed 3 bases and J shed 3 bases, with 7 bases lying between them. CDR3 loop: CASSHPQTDTQYF. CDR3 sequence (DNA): TGTGCCAGCAGCCATCCTCAAACAGATACGCAGTATTTT.

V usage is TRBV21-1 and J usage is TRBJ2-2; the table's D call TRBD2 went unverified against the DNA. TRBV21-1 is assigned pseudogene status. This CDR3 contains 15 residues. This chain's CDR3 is CASSRLAGGDGELFF. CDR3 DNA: TGTGCCAGCAGCCGGCTAGCGGGAGGAGACGGGGAGCTGTTTTTT.

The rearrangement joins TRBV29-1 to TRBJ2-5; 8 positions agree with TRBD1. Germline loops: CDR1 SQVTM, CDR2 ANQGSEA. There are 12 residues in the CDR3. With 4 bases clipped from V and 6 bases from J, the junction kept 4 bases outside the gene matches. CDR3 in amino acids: CSVGTGLQTQYF. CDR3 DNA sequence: TGCAGCGTTGGGACAGGGTTACAGACCCAGTACTTC.

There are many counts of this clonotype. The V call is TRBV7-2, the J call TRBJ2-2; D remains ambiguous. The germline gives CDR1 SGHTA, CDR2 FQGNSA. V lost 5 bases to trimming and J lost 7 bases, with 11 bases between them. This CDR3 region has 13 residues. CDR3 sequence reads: CASSNVQHGELFF. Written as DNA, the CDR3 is TGTGCCAGCAGCAACGTTCAGCACGGGGAGCTGTTTTTT. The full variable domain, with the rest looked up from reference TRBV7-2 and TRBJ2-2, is GAGVSQSPSNKVTEKGKDVELRCDPISGHTALYWYRQSLGQGLEFLIYFQGNSAPDKSGLPSDRFSAERTGGSVSTLTIQRTQQEDSAVYLCASSNVQHGELFFGEGSRLTVL.

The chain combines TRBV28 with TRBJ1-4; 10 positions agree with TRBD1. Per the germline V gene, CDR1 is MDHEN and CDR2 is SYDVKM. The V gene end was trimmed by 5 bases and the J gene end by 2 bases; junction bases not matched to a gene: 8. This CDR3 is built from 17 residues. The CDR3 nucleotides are TGTGCCAGCAGTACCCCGGGACAGGGGAGGACTAATGAAAAACTGTTTTTT. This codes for CASSTPGQGRTNEKLFF.

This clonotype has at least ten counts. The CDR3 spells CASSSGTSGNNEQFF. The CDR3 coding sequence is TGTGCCAGCAGCTCCGGGACTAGCGGTAACAATGAGCAGTTCTTC. The chain recombines TRBV7-9 with TRBJ2-1; the match to TRBD2 covers 11 bases. The CDR3 covers 15 residues. V shed 4 bases and J 5 bases; nucleotides not matched to a gene: 4. Germline loops: CDR1 SEHNR, CDR2 FQNEAQ (reference sequence).

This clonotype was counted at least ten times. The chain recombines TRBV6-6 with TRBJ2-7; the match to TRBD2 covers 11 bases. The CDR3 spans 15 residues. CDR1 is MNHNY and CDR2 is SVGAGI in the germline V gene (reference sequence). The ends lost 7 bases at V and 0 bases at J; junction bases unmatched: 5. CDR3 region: CASITSGSPSYEQYF. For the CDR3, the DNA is TGTGCCAGCATTACTAGCGGGAGTCCCTCCTACGAGCAGTACTTC.

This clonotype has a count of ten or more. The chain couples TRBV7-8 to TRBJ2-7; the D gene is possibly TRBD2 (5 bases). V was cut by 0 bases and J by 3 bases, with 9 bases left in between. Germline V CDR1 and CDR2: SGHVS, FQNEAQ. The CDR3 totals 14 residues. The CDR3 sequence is CASSLAAGGYEQYF. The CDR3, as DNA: TGTGCCAGCAGCTTAGCGGCGGGCGGCTACGAGCAGTACTTC.

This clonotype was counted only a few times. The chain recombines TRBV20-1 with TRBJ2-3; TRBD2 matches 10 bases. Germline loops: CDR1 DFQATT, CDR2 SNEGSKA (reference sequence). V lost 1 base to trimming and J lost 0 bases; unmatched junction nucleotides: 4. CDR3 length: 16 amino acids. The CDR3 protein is CSARAGLADSTDTQYF. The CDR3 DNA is TGCAGTGCTAGAGCCGGACTAGCGGATAGCACAGATACGCAGTATTTT.

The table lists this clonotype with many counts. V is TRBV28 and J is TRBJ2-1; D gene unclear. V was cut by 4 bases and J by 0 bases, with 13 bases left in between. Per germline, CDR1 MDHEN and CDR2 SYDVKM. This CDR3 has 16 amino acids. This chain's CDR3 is CASSSRSAISYNEQFF. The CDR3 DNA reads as TGTGCCAGCAGTTCCCGATCAGCAATCTCCTACAATGAGCAGTTCTTC.

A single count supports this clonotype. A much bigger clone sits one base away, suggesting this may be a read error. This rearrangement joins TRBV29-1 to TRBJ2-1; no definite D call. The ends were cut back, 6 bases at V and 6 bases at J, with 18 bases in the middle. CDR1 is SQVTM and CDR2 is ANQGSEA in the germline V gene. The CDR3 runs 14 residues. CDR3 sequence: CSVAVVARCNEQFF. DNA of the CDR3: TGCAGCGTCGCAGTGGTGGCCCGCTGCAATGAGCAGTTCTTC.

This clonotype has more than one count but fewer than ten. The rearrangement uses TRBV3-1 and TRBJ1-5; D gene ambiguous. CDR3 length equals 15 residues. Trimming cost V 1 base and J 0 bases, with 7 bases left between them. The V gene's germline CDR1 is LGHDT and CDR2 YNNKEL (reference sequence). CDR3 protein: CASSQGPSSNQPQHF. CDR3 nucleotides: TGTGCCAGCAGCCAAGGCCCAAGTAGCAATCAGCCCCAGCATTTT.

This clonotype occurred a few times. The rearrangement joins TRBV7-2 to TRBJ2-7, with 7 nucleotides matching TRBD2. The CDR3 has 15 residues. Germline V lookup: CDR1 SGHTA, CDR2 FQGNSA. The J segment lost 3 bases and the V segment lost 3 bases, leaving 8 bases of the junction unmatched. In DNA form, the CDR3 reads TGTGCCAGCAGCTTCAGACTTGAGCGGGGCTACGAGCAGTACTTC. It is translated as CASSFRLERGYEQYF.

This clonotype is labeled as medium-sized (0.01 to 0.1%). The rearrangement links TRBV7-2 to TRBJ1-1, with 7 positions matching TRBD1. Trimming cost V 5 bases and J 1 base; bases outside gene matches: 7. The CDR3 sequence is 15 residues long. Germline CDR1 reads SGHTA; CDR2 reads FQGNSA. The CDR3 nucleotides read TGTGCCAGCAGCCCCCAGACAGGGCGGAACACTGAAGCTTTCTTT. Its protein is CASSPQTGRNTEAFF. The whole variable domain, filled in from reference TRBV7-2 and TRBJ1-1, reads GAGVSQSPSNKVTEKGKDVELRCDPISGHTALYWYRQSLGQGLEFLIYFQGNSAPDKSGLPSDRFSAERTGGSVSTLTIQRTQQEDSAVYLCASSPQTGRNTEAFFGQGTRLTVV.

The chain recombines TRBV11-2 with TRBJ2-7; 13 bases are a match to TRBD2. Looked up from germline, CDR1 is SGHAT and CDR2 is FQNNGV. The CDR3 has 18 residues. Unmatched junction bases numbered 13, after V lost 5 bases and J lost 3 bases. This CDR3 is CASSPISRTSGGSYEQYF. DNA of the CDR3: TGTGCCAGCAGCCCGATCTCACGGACTAGCGGGGGTAGCTACGAGCAGTACTTC.

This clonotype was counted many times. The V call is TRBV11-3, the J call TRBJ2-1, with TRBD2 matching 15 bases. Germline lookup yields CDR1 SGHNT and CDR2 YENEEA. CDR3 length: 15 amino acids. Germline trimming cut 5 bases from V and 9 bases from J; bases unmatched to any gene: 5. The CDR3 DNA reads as TGTGCCAGCAGCCTCGGACTAGCGGGAGGGATTGAGCAGTTCTTC. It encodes CASSLGLAGGIEQFF.

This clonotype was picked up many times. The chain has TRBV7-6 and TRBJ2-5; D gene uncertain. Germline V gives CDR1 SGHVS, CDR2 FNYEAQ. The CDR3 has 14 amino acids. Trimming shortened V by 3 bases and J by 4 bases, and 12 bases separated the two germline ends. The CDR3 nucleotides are TGTGCCAGCAGCTTTGGCGACTCTTCAGAGACCCAGTACTTC. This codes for CASSFGDSSETQYF.

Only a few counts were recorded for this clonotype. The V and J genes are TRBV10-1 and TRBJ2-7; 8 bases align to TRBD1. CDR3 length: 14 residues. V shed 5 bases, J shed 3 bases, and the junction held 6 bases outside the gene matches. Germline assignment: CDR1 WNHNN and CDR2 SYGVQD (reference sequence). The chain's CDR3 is CASSPGTGFYEQYF. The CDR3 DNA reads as TGCGCCAGCAGTCCCGGGACAGGCTTCTACGAGCAGTACTTC.

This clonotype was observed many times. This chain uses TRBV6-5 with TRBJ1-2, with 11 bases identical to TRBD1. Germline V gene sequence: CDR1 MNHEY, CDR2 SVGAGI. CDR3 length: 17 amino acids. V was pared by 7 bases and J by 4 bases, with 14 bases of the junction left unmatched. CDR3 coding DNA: TGTGCCAGCACCCTGAGGGGGACAGGGGGGGTCGGCTATGGCTACACCTTC. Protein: CASTLRGTGGVGYGYTF.